The entry that follows covers one T cell receptor beta chain sequence. What it binds is not known. This specimen belongs to a study of OX40 agonist ivuxolimab in advanced cancers. Study as a whole: At doses from 0.01 to 10 mg/kg, patients were given intravenous ivuxolimab every 2 weeks.

V gave up 5 bases and J gave up 3 bases, with 13 bases separating them. This CDR3 has 15 residues. Germline lookup yields CDR1 MDHEN and CDR2 SYDVKM. Overall study results and limits: Clonal expansion among partial responders at 0.1-3.0 mg/kg ranked near the lowest.

Repertoires were generated with immunoSEQ multiplex PCR, while TCRdb's copy carries only in-frame clones and drops some. The table records roughly 80,000 clones, around 86% of them present only once. This chain joins TRBV28 and TRBJ1-4, with no clear D. The origin of this receptor is an adult with an advanced solid tumor such as melanoma, head and neck, liver or kidney cancer. The material was CD4+ or CD8+ T cells sorted from blood, obtained in a trial of the OX40 agonist ivuxolimab. This CDR3 is CASSATSTSNEKLFF. In DNA form, the CDR3 reads TGTGCCAGCAGTGCGACATCTACGTCTAATGAAAAACTGTTTTTT.